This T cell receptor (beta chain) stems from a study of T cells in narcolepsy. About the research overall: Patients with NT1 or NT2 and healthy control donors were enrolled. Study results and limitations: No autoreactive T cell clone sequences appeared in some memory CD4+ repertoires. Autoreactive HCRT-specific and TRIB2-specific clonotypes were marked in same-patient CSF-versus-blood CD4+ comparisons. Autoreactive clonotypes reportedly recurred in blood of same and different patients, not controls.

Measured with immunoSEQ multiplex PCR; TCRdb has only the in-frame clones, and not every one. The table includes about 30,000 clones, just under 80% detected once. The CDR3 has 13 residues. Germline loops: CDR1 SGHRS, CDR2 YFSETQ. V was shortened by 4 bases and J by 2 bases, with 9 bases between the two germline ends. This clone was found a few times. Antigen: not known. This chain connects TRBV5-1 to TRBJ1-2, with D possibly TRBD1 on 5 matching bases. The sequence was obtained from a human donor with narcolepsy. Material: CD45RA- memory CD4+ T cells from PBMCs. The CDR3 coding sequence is TGCGCCAGCAGCCTACGGGACAACTATGGCTACACCTTC. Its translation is CASSLRDNYGYTF.